This TCR beta chain originates from a study of blood T cells in healthy people across ages. The wider study: T cells yielded about one barcoded beta molecule per two cells through template switching. Findings and caveats of the study: Donor CMV status, an unknown factor, possibly confounded changes in expanded clonotypes.

Combining a sample-barcoded 5' primer with a J-beta primer mix, a second PCR ran for roughly 6 to 11 cycles. A single record per CDR3 protein comes from TCRdb applying MiXCR to the 5' RACE reads. This table has hundreds of thousands of distinct CDR3 sequences, approximately 21% appearing once. Per the germline V gene, CDR1 is SQVTM and CDR2 is ANQGSEA. V shed 8 bases and J 4 bases; nucleotides not matched to a gene: 5. The CDR3 runs 12 residues. This clonotype has more than one count but fewer than ten. Its antigen is as yet unknown. J is TRBJ2-1 and V is TRBV29-1; 7 nucleotides match TRBD2. Sequencing was performed on blood. This clonotype was sampled from a man between 65 and 85 years old in good health. In DNA, the CDR3 is TGCAGCACCAGCGGGAATTACAATGAGCAGTTCTTC. Translating it yields CSTSGNYNEQFF.